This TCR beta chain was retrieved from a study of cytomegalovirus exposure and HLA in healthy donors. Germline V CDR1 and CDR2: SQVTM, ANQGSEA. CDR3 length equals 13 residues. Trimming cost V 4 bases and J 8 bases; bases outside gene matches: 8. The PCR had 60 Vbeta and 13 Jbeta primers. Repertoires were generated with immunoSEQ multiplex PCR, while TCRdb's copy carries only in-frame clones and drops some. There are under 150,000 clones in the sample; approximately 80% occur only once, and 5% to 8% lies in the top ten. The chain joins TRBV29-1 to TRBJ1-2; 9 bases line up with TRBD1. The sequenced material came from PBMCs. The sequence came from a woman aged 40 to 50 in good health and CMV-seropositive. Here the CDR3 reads CSVVSDRGLGYTF. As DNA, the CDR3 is TGCAGCGTTGTTTCGGACAGGGGCCTCGGCTACACCTTC.